This TCR beta chain derives from a study of cytomegalovirus exposure and HLA in healthy donors (dated by TCRdb to the late 2010s). Context from the whole study: An earlier analysis of several hundred of the donors reported roughly 300 Gb of sequence data and more than 90 million unique TCR beta sequences from roughly 200 million T cells. The study was designed to test whether signatures of past pathogen exposure could be identified by cataloging public T cell receptors. Donor age, sex, ethnicity and CMV serostatus were collected together with the repertoire data. The study combined high-throughput TCR immunosequencing, statistical association of individual TCRs with disease status, and machine learning to predict cytomegalovirus infection status. All discovery cohort repertoires had been generated on a single sequencing platform. The study profiled the T cell repertoires of under 700 subjects by immunosequencing and related them to cytomegalovirus serostatus. The number of donors typed differed by locus, with 629-630 for A, B, C, DRB1 and DQB1, 522 for DQA1, about 610 for DPA1, and approximately 470 for DPB1. An earlier analysis of 587 of the donors used high-throughput TCR beta sequencing to judge whether each TCR beta V gene segment behaved as functional or pseudogenic. A few DR-DQ haplotypes were treated as single units for association and clustering because of strong linkage in the cohort. HLA typing included class I and class II loci at four-digit resolution. Rather than using new phenotypic data, the later analysis identified candidate immune exposures from TCR beta sequences and from how often those sequences occurred across donors. A later analysis re-examined previously published TCR beta repertoires from about 670 donors and added high-resolution HLA genotyping to investigate patterns of TCR occurrence. Roughly 300 gigabases of sequencing data and tens of millions of unique TCR sequences were included in an early release covering about 620 HLA-typed donors. Of the roughly 390 genotyped donors, less than 85% were placed in the genetic ancestry cluster associated with self-reported Caucasian donors. Among over 350 genotyped donors of the cohort, an average of about 240,000 unique TCR beta nucleotide sequences were sequenced per donor, roughly 20% of them non-productive. In a later genetic analysis, genome-wide SNP genotypes for 398 of the 666 donors were used, and that subset was treated as a discovery cohort. A separate validation cohort of roughly 110 different subjects was used in addition to the approximately 700-subject first cohort. What the study reported, not specific to this receptor: In vitro tests confirmed that a few of the cytomegalovirus-associated TCR beta chains recognize cytomegalovirus antigens. According to the authors, the approach could potentially be generalized to other disease states and immunological phenotypes. Because HLA typing was missing for some donors at each locus, association tests included only the typed subset. In this cohort, only TCR beta chains were sequenced, and detectable features were limited by the absence of alpha or paired-chain data. Linkage disequilibrium might explain the correlated functional status among segregating V segments, but an unknown experimental factor could not be ruled out. The classifier was reported to diagnose cytomegalovirus status with high specificity and sensitivity in both the original cohort and the validation cohort. A further reported finding was that TCR beta sequences accurately predicted the HLA-A and HLA-B alleles for most subjects in the first cohort. In a later analysis, the rate of TCR association differed among HLA loci, with DRB1 alleles having the most associated TCRs and HLA-C alleles having the fewest. A later analysis found that HLA-associated TCR beta chains were more clonally expanded and had lower generation probabilities than equally common non-associated chains. Roughly uniform sequencing depth across donors was assumed in presence/absence analyses, although this assumption may not hold. For the cohort, immune exposure information was limited to CMV serostatus. A later genetic analysis reported fewer N-insertions in productive TCRs among donors in an Asian-associated ancestry cluster than the roughly 620-donor mean. In the study, about 150 TCR beta chains were listed as associated with cytomegalovirus. A cluster of highly shared sequence variants was judged likely to represent a technical artifact of the sequencing pipeline. The earlier analysis of approximately 590 of the donors excluded roughly 16 rarely observed V segments, including chromosome 9 orphons, because counts were too low. In a later analysis, most CMV-associated TCR beta chains were found to appear HLA-restricted, with HLA associations seemingly driven largely by CMV exposure. In an earlier analysis of roughly 560 of the donors, most TCR beta V segments were observed in productive rearrangements about 90% or about 30% of the time, broadly matching IMGT annotations. Some IMGT-functional V segments, including TRBV6-2 and TRBV6-3, could not be distinguished by the 87-base-pair reads and were therefore excluded. Most TCR sequences were seen in very few donors, while some public TCRs were found in many individuals. In a later analysis, 15,000 to 20,000 TCR beta sequences were associated with specific HLA alleles at a false discovery rate of 0.05. Several of the top co-occurrence clusters appeared to be linked to parvovirus B19, influenza, CMV and Epstein-Barr virus, according to a later analysis. Strong co-occurrence of HLA alleles, especially DR and DQ, made assigning TCR associations to individual alleles difficult. A later genetic analysis associated a missense DCLRE1C variant with V-gene and J-gene trimming of TCR beta chains, and an independent cohort replicated the association.

The cohort consisted of hundreds of healthy bone marrow donors. Cohort members were all nominally healthy when sampled, although unrecorded immune exposures were likely present. The donor was CMV seropositive and belonged to the group of 250 to 300 seropositive cohort members. Each donor provided a peripheral blood sample, and peripheral blood mononuclear cells were used for TCR beta sequencing. Genomic DNA was extracted from the blood cell samples with the Qiagen DNeasy Blood Extraction Kit. The library relied on the immunoSEQ multiplex PCR assay. For the multiplex PCR, a mixture combining 60 forward primers for TCR Vbeta segments and 13 reverse primers for TCR Jbeta segments was used. A multiplex PCR assay on genomic DNA amplified the CDR3 region of rearranged TCR beta genes. The Illumina HiSeq System was used to sequence the amplified TCR beta libraries as 87-base-pair reads. Under the source paper's analysis protocol: Across the roughly 700 repertoires, a later analysis counted 80 million or so unique TCR beta chains, 9 million to 14 million of which were shared by at least two donors. To remove PCR and sequencing errors, raw reads were error-corrected and collapsed into unique sequences using a nearest-neighbor algorithm that merged closely related sequences. Alignment of CDR3 sequences to IMGT reference sequences was used to assign V, D and J gene segments. Each retained sequence needed at least a six-nucleotide match to both a V gene segment and a J gene segment. A rearrangement was called productive if the CDR3 had no stop codons and remained in frame with V and J, and every other rearrangement was called non-productive. CDR3 was defined according to IMGT convention as the region running from the second conserved V-encoded cysteine to the conserved J-encoded phenylalanine. In an earlier analysis of some 550 of the donors, sequences lacking an unambiguous match to a single V gene segment were excluded. In an earlier analysis of 450 to 750 of the donors, a V segment was called functional when productive rearrangements were above 56.7%, and segregating when the standard deviation between donors exceeded 5%. A statistical classification framework was developed to diagnose cytomegalovirus status using the catalog of TCR beta chain sequences. A later analysis assigned V and J genes by comparing TCR nucleotide sequences with IMGT/GENE-DB human TR gene sequences. Using the TCRdist pipeline, a later analysis assigned CDR3 sequences along with most-parsimonious VDJ recombination scenarios. A later analysis defined each TCR beta chain by its CDR3 amino acid sequence plus V-gene family, and excluded reads lacking a unique V-gene family. In a later analysis, fewer than 650 highly shared, low-generation-probability nucleotide sequences were removed to address suspected cross-contamination and a sequencing artifact. A later analysis calculated a clonal expansion index for each public chain from normalized within-repertoire ranks of inferred template counts. A later analysis computed generation probabilities with a VDJ recombination model fitted to out-of-frame rearrangements, and checked the results against IGoR. Hypergeometric tests were used in a later analysis to score TCR-TCR, TCR-HLA and TCR-CMV co-occurrence, with a repertoire-size bias correction applied to the TCR pairs. In a later analysis, false discovery rates were estimated by permuting HLA or CMV assignments 20 times. In a later analysis, co-occurring TCRs were grouped using DBSCAN, and TCRdist sequence similarity was added for clustering within HLA-allele-positive subsets. Repertoires with fewer than 30,000 or more than 120,000 public chains were left out of co-occurrence clustering, as were roughly five repertoires with anomalous nucleotide sharing. TCRdb provides this immuneACCESS table in a form limited to in-frame rearrangements. Some clones are lacking; in checked studies, under half of them reflect an unresolved V gene, and why the rest are absent is not known. For V, J and clone size, that table is used; D and trimming come from the DNA. The sample has 150,000 to 180,000 clones on record, about 84% of them singletons. Roughly 5.5% of the sample comes from the top ten.

V is pruned by 1 base and J by 4 bases, leaving 8 bases of the junction without a gene match. There are 17 amino acids in the CDR3, from cysteine to phenylalanine inclusive. The sequence is cut down to CDR3 DNA, 51 bases in frame from base 1. The germline V gene gives CDR1 as MDHEN and CDR2 as SYDVKM. Concerning this clone itself: This clone's antigen is unknown. No base quality information exists; no much larger clone differs at one position.

The receptor comes from a woman between 40 and 55 years old in good health and CMV-seropositive. The source material was PBMCs. The V and J genes are TRBV28 and TRBJ1-1; 11 bases in the junction line up with TRBD1. The DNA sequence is TGTGCCAGCAGTTTATACCCTTCGGACAGGGGGCGCACTGAAGCTTTCTTT. This translates into CASSLYPSDRGRTEAFF.